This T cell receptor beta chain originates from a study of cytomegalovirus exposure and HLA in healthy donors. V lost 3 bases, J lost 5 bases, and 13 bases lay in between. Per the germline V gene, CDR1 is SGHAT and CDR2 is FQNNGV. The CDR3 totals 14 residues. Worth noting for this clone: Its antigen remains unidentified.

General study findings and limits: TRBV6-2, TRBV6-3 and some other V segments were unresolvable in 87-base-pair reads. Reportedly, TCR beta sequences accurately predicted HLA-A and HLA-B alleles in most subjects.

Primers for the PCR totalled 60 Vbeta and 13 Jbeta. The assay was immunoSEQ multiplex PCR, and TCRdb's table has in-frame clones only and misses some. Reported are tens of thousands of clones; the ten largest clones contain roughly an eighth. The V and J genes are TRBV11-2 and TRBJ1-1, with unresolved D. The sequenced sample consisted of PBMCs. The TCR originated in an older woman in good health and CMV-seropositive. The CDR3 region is CASSLYLDSTEAFF. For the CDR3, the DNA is TGTGCCAGCAGCTTGTACTTGGACTCGACTGAAGCTTTCTTT.